This TCR beta chain stems from a study of control samples from healthy donors and cancer patients. Produced via immunoSEQ multiplex PCR; TCRdb's table is partial and in-frame only. The sample yields tens of thousands of clones, approximately 89% seen once. With 3 bases removed from V and 10 bases from J, the gap between germline ends came to 8 bases. Germline lookup yields CDR1 SGDLS and CDR2 YYNGEE. CDR3 length: 11 residues. The chain employs TRBV9 and TRBJ2-1, with D hard to call. The sequencing input was PBMCs. This TCR was recovered from a man aged 35 to 55 with colorectal cancer. CDR3 amino acids: CASSARNEQFF. CDR3 nucleotide sequence: TGTGCCAGCAGCGCCCGTAACGAGCAGTTCTTC.